This T cell receptor (beta chain) was captured in a study of shared clonotypes between healthy human individuals. On the study more broadly: Each donor had three CD4 naive, three CD4 memory, two CD8 naive and one CD8 memory plate.

The length of the CDR3 is 15 residues. In germline, CDR1 is SGDLS, CDR2 YYNGEE. V dropped 4 bases and J dropped 7 bases, with 17 bases sitting between them. Points on this clone: What it binds is unknown.

Measured with immunoSEQ multiplex PCR; TCRdb has only the in-frame clones, and not every one. The sample includes approximately 1,500,000 clones, roughly 96% of them seen just once. Study conclusions and caveats: Sharing across a few donors was seen in approximately 5.2% of naive CD4 clonotypes.

This receptor was taken from a man aged 25-45 years in good health. This rearrangement joins TRBV9 to TRBJ2-2, with D unresolved. Sequencing input: naive CD4+ T cells sorted from blood. Subset described: CD45RA+ positively selected. The chain's CDR3 is CASSPHKDSGGELFF. DNA for the CDR3: TGTGCCAGCAGCCCCCACAAAGACTCCGGCGGGGAGCTGTTTTTT.